This is a list of T cell receptor beta chains from one sample in a study of CD8+ T cells in alopecia areata. Method: immunoSEQ multiplex PCR; TCRdb's copy keeps in-frame clones and lacks some. The profile shows 100,000 to 150,000 clones, about 49% of them singletons. This sample comprised CD8+ T cells sorted from blood, obtained at week 0. These receptors originate from a human donor with alopecia areata. Both conserved end residues are part of each CDR3. A D gene is named only where the DNA matches it firmly. A row's size may be missing; if present it is once, few, many or a size class.

d_gene: TRBD1; abundance: few; v_gene: TRBV29-1; j_gene: TRBJ2-7; CDR3nt: TGCAGCGTTGAACCCGGGACAGGGGGCTACGAGCAGTACTTC; CDR3aa: CSVEPGTGGYEQYF
d_gene: -; abundance: -; v_gene: TRBV5-1; j_gene: TRBJ2-3; CDR3nt: TGCGCCAGCAGCTTGGCGCCAACAGATACGCAGTATTTT; CDR3aa: CASSLAPTDTQYF
d_gene: TRBD2; abundance: few; v_gene: TRBV7-2; j_gene: TRBJ2-7; CDR3nt: TGTGCCAGCACCATACTAGCGGGGGCCAACGAGCAGTACTTC; CDR3aa: CASTILAGANEQYF
d_gene: -; abundance: -; v_gene: TRBV4-1; j_gene: TRBJ1-3; CDR3nt: TGCGCCAGCAGCCAAGATCCGGGTACTGGAAACACCATATATTTT; CDR3aa: CASSQDPGTGNTIYF
d_gene: -; abundance: few; v_gene: TRBV4-3; j_gene: TRBJ2-6; CDR3nt: TGCGCCAGCAGCCAGGACCGCTCTGGGGCCAACGTCCTGACTTTC; CDR3aa: CASSQDRSGANVLTF
d_gene: -; abundance: -; v_gene: TRBV9; j_gene: TRBJ2-7; CDR3nt: TGTGCCAGCAGCGTAGAGGGGCTAGATGACGAGCAGTACTTC; CDR3aa: CASSVEGLDDEQYF
d_gene: -; abundance: -; v_gene: TRBV29-1; j_gene: TRBJ1-2; CDR3nt: TGCAGCGTTGTACAGGGAGGGGACTATGGCTACACCTTC; CDR3aa: CSVVQGGDYGYTF
d_gene: TRBD1; abundance: -; v_gene: TRBV5-4; j_gene: TRBJ1-2; CDR3nt: TGTGCCAGCATCGGGGACAGAGCTTCCTATGGCTACACCTTC; CDR3aa: CASIGDRASYGYTF
d_gene: -; abundance: few; v_gene: TRBV29-1; j_gene: TRBJ1-2; CDR3nt: TGCAGCGTTGAAGACCCGGGGCTCTCCTATGGCTACACCTTC; CDR3aa: CSVEDPGLSYGYTF
d_gene: TRBD1; abundance: -; v_gene: TRBV7-8; j_gene: TRBJ2-2; CDR3nt: TGTGCCAGCAGCTTAGACAGGGGCACCGGGGAGCTGTTTTTT; CDR3aa: CASSLDRGTGELFF
d_gene: TRBD1; abundance: -; v_gene: TRBV7-2; j_gene: TRBJ1-2; CDR3nt: TGTGCCAGCACCCCGGGGACAGTCGGCTACACCTTC; CDR3aa: CASTPGTVGYTF
d_gene: -; abundance: -; v_gene: TRBV27; j_gene: TRBJ1-2; CDR3nt: TGTGCCAGCCTAGGGGCTGCAGACTATGGCTACACCTTC; CDR3aa: CASLGAADYGYTF
d_gene: TRBD1; abundance: -; v_gene: TRBV5-4; j_gene: TRBJ2-6; CDR3nt: TGTGCCAGCGGGACAGCTATATCTGGGGCCAACGTCCTGACTTTC; CDR3aa: CASGTAISGANVLTF
d_gene: -; abundance: -; v_gene: TRBV30; j_gene: TRBJ2-7; CDR3nt: TGTGCCTGGAGTGTACAGGGCGGTTCCTACGAGCAGTACTTC; CDR3aa: CAWSVQGGSYEQYF
d_gene: -; abundance: -; v_gene: TRBV5-6; j_gene: TRBJ2-1; CDR3nt: TGTGCCAGCAGCTTGGAGGTGGGGTGGTCCTCCTACAATGAGCAGTTCTTC; CDR3aa: CASSLEVGWSSYNEQFF